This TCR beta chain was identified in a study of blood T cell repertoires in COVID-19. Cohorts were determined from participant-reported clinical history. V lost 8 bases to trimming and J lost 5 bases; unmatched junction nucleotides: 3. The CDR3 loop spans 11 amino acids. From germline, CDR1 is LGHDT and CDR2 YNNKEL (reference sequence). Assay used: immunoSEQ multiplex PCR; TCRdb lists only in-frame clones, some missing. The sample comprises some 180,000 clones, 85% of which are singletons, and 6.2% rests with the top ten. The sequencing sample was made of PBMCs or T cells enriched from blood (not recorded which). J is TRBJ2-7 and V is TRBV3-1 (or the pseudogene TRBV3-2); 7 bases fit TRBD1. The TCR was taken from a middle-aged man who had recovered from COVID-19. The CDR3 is CASQDRDEQYF. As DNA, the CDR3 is TGTGCCAGCCAAGACAGGGACGAGCAGTACTTC.